Listed here are 20 T cell receptor beta chains from one sample, sequenced in a study of graft-versus-host responses after intestinal transplantation. Here immunoSEQ multiplex PCR was the method, and the copy in TCRdb shows in-frame clones only, minus some. The table shows about 97,000 clones, with more than 80% occurring only once. Sequencing was performed on PBMCs, taken 450 to 460 days after intestinal transplant. The receptors derive from a human patient who received an intestinal transplant, so some T cells may come from the graft donor.

The chain carries TRBV9 and TRBJ2-2; 11 bases line up with TRBD2. The trim removed 4 bases at V and 0 bases at J, leaving 5 bases unmatched. The CDR3 sequence is 17 residues long. In germline, CDR1 is SGDLS, CDR2 YYNGEE. DNA of the CDR3: TGTGCCAGCAGCATACCTAGCGGGGGGCCGAACACCGGGGAGCTGTTTTTT. Translation: CASSIPSGGPNTGELFF.

The chain recombines TRBV4-1 with TRBJ2-7; no definite D call. Between the trimmed V and J ends, which lost 0 bases and 1 base, there was a span of 10 bases. From germline, CDR1 is MGHRA and CDR2 YSYEKL. CDR3 length equals 15 residues. CDR3: CASSQDAGRSYEQYF. The CDR3 nucleotides read TGCGCCAGCAGCCAAGATGCCGGCCGATCCTACGAGCAGTACTTC.

This clone came up once. The rearrangement links TRBV19 to TRBJ2-6; possibly TRBD1 for D (6 bases). The germline V and J ends were trimmed by 5 bases and 2 bases, with 13 bases remaining between them. CDR3 length: 16 amino acids. Germline V gene data show CDR1 as LNHDA and CDR2 as SQIVND (reference sequence). CDR3 bases: TGTGCCAGTAGTTCCCGGACAGCGCCTGGGGCCAACGTCCTGACTTTC. The encoded protein is CASSSRTAPGANVLTF.

The V gene is TRBV2, the J gene TRBJ2-7; maybe TRBD2 (7 bases). This CDR3 has 13 amino acids. The V gene's germline CDR1 is SNHLY and CDR2 FYNNEI. V gave up 4 bases and J gave up 6 bases, with 13 bases separating them. CDR3 nucleotide sequence: TGTGCCAGCAGTGGAATGAGGGGGGGCGAGCAGTACTTC. Its translation is CASSGMRGGEQYF.

The chain employs TRBV20-1 and TRBJ2-7; 7 nucleotides align to TRBD1. There are 11 residues in the CDR3. Unmatched junction bases numbered 4, after V lost 6 bases and J lost 5 bases. From germline, CDR1 is DFQATT and CDR2 SNEGSKA (reference sequence). In DNA form, the CDR3 reads TGCAGTGCCGTCGACAGGGACGAGCAGTACTTC. Residues: CSAVDRDEQYF.

The chain uses TRBV4-2 and TRBJ2-5; a possible D gene is TRBD2 (7 bases). Germline loops: CDR1 LGHNA, CDR2 YNFKEQ. With 2 bases removed from V and 2 bases from J, the gap between germline ends came to 15 bases. This CDR3 is 16 amino acids long. CDR3 amino acids: CASSQRGGADQETQYF. CDR3 DNA sequence: TGTGCCAGCAGCCAAAGGGGGGGGGCGGATCAAGAGACCCAGTACTTC.

The V and J genes are TRBV7-9 and TRBJ2-2, with 7 bases aligning to TRBD1. Unmatched junction bases numbered 3, after V lost 5 bases and J lost 6 bases. Germline values: CDR1 SEHNR, CDR2 FQNEAQ (reference sequence). The CDR3 extends over 13 amino acids. The CDR3 DNA sequence: TGTGCCAGCAGCCCAACAGGGGCCGGGGAGCTGTTTTTT. Protein: CASSPTGAGELFF.

This rearrangement joins TRBV25-1 to TRBJ2-2; the D gene is possibly TRBD2 (5 bases). Germline V lookup: CDR1 MGHDK, CDR2 SYGVNS. The CDR3 has 15 amino acids. With 6 bases removed from V and 5 bases from J, the gap between germline ends came to 16 bases. CDR3 bases: TGTGCCAGCAGCCCCCCGGCGGGTTTTACCGGGGAGCTGTTTTTT. Protein: CASSPPAGFTGELFF. Full variable domain (missing parts from reference TRBV25-1 and TRBJ2-2): EADIYQTPRYLVIGTGKKITLECSQTMGHDKMYWYQQDPGMELHLIHYSYGVNSTEKGDLSSESTVSRIRTEHFPLTLESARPSHTSQYLCASSPPAGFTGELFFGEGSRLTVL.

The chain uses TRBV15 and TRBJ1-1; D may be TRBD1 (5 bases). Trimming took 0 bases from V and 4 from J, leaving 12 bases between them. CDR1 is LNHNV and CDR2 is YYDKDF in the germline V gene (reference sequence). This CDR3 is built from 15 residues. This CDR3 reads CATSRDSGVGTEAFF. In DNA form, the CDR3 reads TGTGCCACCAGCAGAGATTCGGGGGTGGGCACTGAAGCTTTCTTT.

This rearrangement joins TRBV7-8 to TRBJ1-2; 11 bases line up with TRBD1. V shed 6 bases, J shed 6 bases, and the junction held 3 bases outside the gene matches. Germline lookup yields CDR1 SGHVS and CDR2 FQNEAQ. The CDR3 length is 13 residues. CDR3 in DNA: TGTGCCAGCAGGGACAGGGGGCAGGATGGCTACACCTTC. Protein product: CASRDRGQDGYTF.

V and J are TRBV18 and TRBJ2-7; 8 bases are a match to TRBD2. The CDR3 sequence is 16 residues long. The J segment lost 0 bases and the V segment lost 1 base, leaving 5 bases of the junction unmatched. Germline CDR1 KGHSH, CDR2 LQKENI. The CDR3 DNA reads as TGTGCCAGCTCACCACTGAGCGGGGGTGACTCCTACGAGCAGTACTTC. Translating it yields CASSPLSGGDSYEQYF.

The genes are TRBV5-6 and TRBJ2-7, with 9 bases matching TRBD1. This CDR3 comprises 15 residues. The germline V gene has CDR1 SGHDT and CDR2 YYEEEE. J gave up 1 base and V 0 bases, and 2 bases lay outside the gene matches. The CDR3 is CASSLVGQGSYEQYF. CDR3 coding DNA: TGTGCCAGCAGCTTGGTGGGACAGGGATCCTACGAGCAGTACTTC.

This chain joins TRBV9 and TRBJ2-3, with a tentative D call TRBD2 (6 bases). The CDR3 consists of 17 residues. V was trimmed by 0 bases and J by 3 bases, leaving 17 bases between them. In germline, CDR1 is SGDLS, CDR2 YYNGEE. CDR3 sequence: CASSVVGGASETDTQYF. CDR3 nucleotide sequence: TGTGCCAGCAGCGTAGTTGGCGGGGCCAGCGAGACAGATACGCAGTATTTT.

The CDR3 loop is CSARTGGGGEKLFF. The CDR3 nucleotides read TGCAGCGCCCGAACAGGGGGCGGGGGTGAAAAACTGTTTTTT. The rearrangement uses TRBV29-1 and TRBJ1-4; the match to TRBD1 covers 9 bases. There are 14 residues in the CDR3. Germline CDR1 and CDR2: SQVTM and ANQGSEA. V lost 7 bases to trimming and J lost 7 bases; unmatched junction nucleotides: 10.

The J gene is TRBJ1-2, the V gene TRBV6-1, with D possibly being TRBD1 (5 bases). Germline V gene data show CDR1 as MNHNS and CDR2 as SASEGT. V lost 4 bases and J lost 2, with 14 bases in between. This CDR3 region has 15 residues. CDR3 coding DNA: TGTGCCAGCAGTGGCGGGGCAGGTCGAAACTATGGCTACACCTTC. The encoded protein is CASSGGAGRNYGYTF.

The J gene is TRBJ2-7, the V gene TRBV6-1, with a possible D match to TRBD2 (5 bases). Germline V gene data show CDR1 as MNHNS and CDR2 as SASEGT. V was trimmed by 6 bases and J by 4 bases, leaving 16 bases between them. The CDR3 loop spans 14 amino acids. The DNA for the CDR3 is TGTGCCAGCAGGCGAGAGGGCTCCCGTTACGAGCAGTACTTC. It translates to CASRREGSRYEQYF.

The chain couples TRBV7-3 to TRBJ2-2; the D is unclear. The V and J ends lost 5 bases and 2 bases respectively, with 9 bases between them. There are 14 residues in the CDR3. Germline loops: CDR1 SGHTA, CDR2 FQGTGA. CDR3 nucleotides: TGTGCCAGCAGCCCTGGCCAAAACACCGGGGAGCTGTTTTTT. This encodes CASSPGQNTGELFF. Together with reference TRBV7-3 and TRBJ2-2, the CDR3 gives the full variable domain: GAGVSQTPSNKVTEKGKYVELRCDPISGHTALYWYRQSLGQGPEFLIYFQGTGAADDSGLPNDRFFAVRPEGSVSTLKIQRTERGDSAVYLCASSPGQNTGELFFGEGSRLTVL.

V and J are TRBV9 and TRBJ1-1; no clear D. Germline V gene sequence: CDR1 SGDLS, CDR2 YYNGEE. The CDR3 has 15 amino acids. With 2 bases removed from V and 1 base from J, the gap between germline ends came to 12 bases. The DNA of the CDR3 is TGTGCCAGCAGCGTTGGTAGCAAGTCGAACACTGAAGCTTTCTTT. Translation: CASSVGSKSNTEAFF.

This chain joins TRBV5-4 and TRBJ1-3; TRBD1 matches at 8 bases. V lost 3 bases, J lost 4 bases, and 6 bases stayed unmatched. CDR1 is SGHNT, CDR2 YYREEE, per germline (reference sequence). The CDR3 runs 15 residues. The CDR3 coding sequence is TGTGCCAGCAGCTCTTCCCGGGACAGGGGAAACACCATATATTTT. It encodes CASSSSRDRGNTIYF.

This sequence joins TRBV2 and TRBJ1-6; 7 bases map to TRBD1. V shed 6 bases, J shed 9 bases, and the junction held 8 bases outside the gene matches. The CDR3 has 14 residues. Germline V gene lookup returns CDR1 SNHLY and CDR2 FYNNEI. This CDR3 is CASRTTGFGSPLHF. The DNA of the CDR3 is TGTGCCAGCAGGACGACAGGGTTTGGTTCACCCCTCCACTTT.